Presented here are 14 T cell receptor beta chains from one specimen sequenced in a study of blood T cell repertoires in COVID-19. TCRdb's copy holds only in-frame clones and misses some; the assay was immunoSEQ multiplex PCR. The sample includes 150,000 to 200,000 clones, around 84% of them seen just once. The sequenced material came from peripheral blood. These receptors were taken from a woman in her 70s with COVID-19, enrolled during active disease.

This clone came up once. The V call is TRBV5-5, the J call TRBJ2-2; 10 bases map to TRBD1. The CDR3 spans 18 residues. The ends lost 4 bases at V and 3 bases at J; junction bases unmatched: 12. Germline loops: CDR1 SGHKS, CDR2 YYEKEE (reference sequence). CDR3 sequence reads: CASSPSAGQGSYTGELFF. As DNA, the CDR3 is TGTGCCAGCAGCCCATCTGCGGGACAGGGGTCCTACACCGGGGAGCTGTTTTTT.

This clone came up a few times. In nucleotides, the CDR3 is TGTGCCAGCAGTTTTACCTACAGGGGCAGTGAGCAGTTCTTC. This translates into CASSFTYRGSEQFF. The V gene is TRBV6-5, the J gene TRBJ2-1, with 7 bases fitting TRBD1. The CDR3 spans 14 residues. CDR1 is MNHEY and CDR2 is SVGAGI in the germline V gene. Unmatched junction bases numbered 9, after V lost 4 bases and J lost 9 bases.

A single count supports this clone. The chain uses TRBV6-1 and TRBJ2-7; D not certain. V was shortened by 11 bases and J by 6 bases, with 14 bases between the two germline ends. CDR1 and CDR2 from the germline V gene are MNHNS and SASEGT. This CDR3 has 11 amino acids. The CDR3, as DNA: TGTGCCTCCTCCGGTCGCGGCGAGCAGTACTTC. Protein product: CASSGRGEQYF.

This sequence joins TRBV28 and TRBJ1-2; possibly TRBD1 for D (5 bases). Trimming took off 11 bases at V and 6 bases at J, with 19 bases between the two ends. CDR1 MDHEN and CDR2 SYDVKM come from the germline V gene. The CDR3 length is 13 residues. DNA for the CDR3: TGTGCCGTGGGGCGCCAGGGAACTGATGGCTACACCTTC. It specifies CAVGRQGTDGYTF.

The chain uses TRBV7-3 and TRBJ1-1; 10 nucleotides match TRBD1. Germline values: CDR1 SGHTA, CDR2 FQGTGA. Trimming at V came to 5 bases and at J to 8 bases, leaving 8 bases not matched to a gene. The CDR3 spans 14 residues. The CDR3 DNA sequence: TGTGCCAGCAGCCCGACAGGGGGCCGCATCGAAGCTTTCTTT. Its translation: CASSPTGGRIEAFF.

The chain carries TRBV27 and TRBJ1-1; 7 bases are shared with TRBD1. Looked up from germline, CDR1 is MNHEY and CDR2 is SMNVEV (reference sequence). J was trimmed by 4 bases and V by 4 bases; bases with no gene match: 9. The CDR3 covers 15 residues. CDR3 loop: CASSSIWDRSTEAFF. CDR3 sequence (DNA): TGTGCCAGCAGTTCTATCTGGGACAGAAGCACTGAAGCTTTCTTT.

This clone was seen just once. The chain joins TRBV28 to TRBJ2-1; the D gene is possibly TRBD2 (6 bases). The CDR3 runs 12 residues. Trimming stripped 3 bases from V and 10 bases from J, with 10 bases between. Per the germline V gene, CDR1 is MDHEN and CDR2 is SYDVKM. The CDR3 loop is CASSLGRPEQFF. The CDR3 DNA is TGTGCCAGCAGTTTGGGGAGGCCGGAGCAGTTCTTC.

The rearrangement links TRBV9 to TRBJ2-1; weak D call: TRBD1 (6 bases). Germline V gene lookup returns CDR1 SGDLS and CDR2 YYNGEE. This CDR3 is built from 12 residues. Trimming removed 5 bases at V and 10 bases at J, with 13 bases between. CDR3 protein: CASSQTGLEQFF. CDR3 DNA: TGTGCCAGCAGTCAAACAGGGTTGGAGCAGTTCTTC.

This chain uses TRBV5-1 with TRBJ1-1, with D perhaps matching TRBD1 (5 bases). Looked up from germline, CDR1 is SGHRS and CDR2 is YFSETQ. With 6 bases removed from V and 0 bases from J, the gap between germline ends came to 12 bases. CDR3 length equals 14 residues. The CDR3 region is CASNRGGVNTEAFF. In nucleotides, the CDR3 is TGCGCCAGCAATAGAGGAGGGGTGAACACTGAAGCTTTCTTT.

This clone has only a few counts. The CDR3 DNA is TGCGCCAGCAGCTTACAGGGGGCCTCTGTTTCTTCACCCCTCCACTTT. Translating gives CASSLQGASVSSPLHF. The chain has TRBV5-1 and TRBJ1-6; 9 positions match TRBD1. This CDR3 is 16 amino acids long. Germline V CDR1 and CDR2: SGHRS, YFSETQ. The V and J ends lost 2 bases and 9 bases, in that order; junction bases with no gene match: 9.

The chain carries TRBV5-8 and TRBJ1-2; possible D gene TRBD1, 5 bases. This CDR3 comprises 14 residues. Per germline, CDR1 SGHTS and CDR2 YDEGEE. Deletions cut 4 bases from V and 2 bases from J, with 12 bases between. In DNA form, the CDR3 reads TGTGCCAGCAGCCCGGACACCCCAAACTATGGCTACACCTTC. Protein product: CASSPDTPNYGYTF.

The CDR3 here is CASSRTSGGIYNEQFF. Written as DNA, the CDR3 is TGTGCCAGCAGTCGGACTAGCGGGGGGATATACAATGAGCAGTTCTTC. The rearrangement uses TRBV27 and TRBJ2-1; 14 bases line up with TRBD2. The trim removed 5 bases at V and 4 bases at J, leaving 4 bases unmatched. Germline CDR1 is MNHEY and CDR2 is SMNVEV (reference sequence). The CDR3 contains 16 residues.

This clone was observed a single time. The gene calls are TRBV2 and TRBJ2-1; D is perhaps TRBD2 (5 bases). Trimming pared 5 bases from V and 12 bases from J, leaving 8 bases between. Per the germline V gene, CDR1 is SNHLY and CDR2 is FYNNEI. CDR3 length equals 10 residues. Here the CDR3 DNA reads TGTGCCAGCAGTCTTGAGGGGCAGTTCTTC. Protein: CASSLEGQFF.

V is TRBV27 and J is TRBJ1-4; D is perhaps TRBD1 (6 bases). The V end lost 0 bases, the J end lost 8 bases, and 13 bases lay between the germline ends. Germline lookup yields CDR1 MNHEY and CDR2 SMNVEV (reference sequence). The CDR3 sequence is 15 residues long. The CDR3 DNA is TGTGCCAGCAGTTTATCAGGGGGGGCGCAAGAAAAACTGTTTTTT. Its protein product is CASSLSGGAQEKLFF. Based on the CDR3 plus reference TRBV27 and TRBJ1-4, the full variable domain is EAQVTQNPRYLITVTGKKLTVTCSQNMNHEYMSWYRQDPGLGLRQIYYSMNVEVTDKGDVPEGYKVSRKEKRNFPLILESPSPNQTSLYFCASSLSGGAQEKLFFGSGTQLSVL.